A selection of T cell receptor beta chains follows, all from one sample in a study of shared T cell receptors in the human thymus. Sequencing used immunoSEQ multiplex PCR; TCRdb keeps in-frame clones, though not all of them. The sample contains hundreds of thousands of clones, around nine tenths of which appear only once. This sample also belongs to another study, concerning human thymus T cells.

The sequenced sample was thymocytes. These receptors all come from a boy under two years old with a congenital heart defect. The CDR3 runs from the conserved cysteine through the conserved F or W. Each record gives: clone size, V gene, CDR3 protein. The size entry is marked missing in some rows and otherwise reads once, few, many or a size class.

once | TRBV2 | CVGRGLSLNIQYF
once | TRBV5-1 | CASSLKGRDRNEQFF
few | TRBV29-1 | CSVEDQGYNEQFF
. | TRBV7-9 | CASSPPSGIGETQYF
. | TRBV29-1 | CSVKIGRAFNEQFF
. | TRBV7-9 | CASSGTSGPKETQYF
few | TRBV5-1 | CASSLETSGYNEQFF
few | TRBV9 | CASSVGPEGYTSEQFF
. | TRBV9 | CASSGTGRGAFQANYGYTF
. | TRBV27 | CASRDRGPGNEQYF
few | TRBV11-2 | CASSSDRVYGYTF
. | TRBV6-1 | CASRTGGGNQPQHF
. | TRBV15 | CATSTRPTSGSGHEQFF
. | TRBV6-4 | CASVPAGGTDTQYF
. | TRBV5-1 | CASSLCNGRADYEQYF
. | TRBV4-2 | CASSQESGTGKGNTIYF
. | TRBV4-3 | CASSRDPGQKNEQFF
. | TRBV19 | CASSPRQGMNTEAFF
. | TRBV10-3 | CAISESSPGGRNTEAFF
. | TRBV10-1 | CASSGGVAGGPWNYEQYF
. | TRBV19 | CASSFGNAGNTIYF
. | TRBV5-1 | CASSPPGGAGANVLTF
. | TRBV21-1 | CASTTKREHFYEQYF
. | TRBV11-2 | CASSLEPVNYGYTF
. | TRBV29-1 | CSVEDLLPGLAGEGGYNEQFF
. | TRBV28 | CASRALKLEFTNYGYTF
. | TRBV5-5 | CASSPNTGGEQYF
. | TRBV12-1 | CASSLSGVGQGATGELFF
. | TRBV7-2 | CASSLYTDRGNYGYTF
. | TRBV20-1 | CSASGSGGQYF
. | TRBV27 | CASSFEGRNQPQHF
. | TRBV15 | CATSRGTGQWENTEAFF
. | TRBV30 | CAWSYPGAEATDTQYF
. | TRBV5-1 | CASSPRPGQTNYGYTF
. | TRBV7-8 | CASSLVWSRGKNIQYF
. | TRBV11-3 | CASSLADRGRYEQYF
. | TRBV4-3 | CASSQATPAVLGSDTQYF
. | TRBV7-9 | CASSSGTGSYEQYF
. | TRBV28 | CASSLPRGQGSDTQYF
. | TRBV10-3 | CAISESGRSSADTQYF
. | TRBV19 | CASSVTQLGHNEQFF
. | TRBV4-3 | CASSQEGGAGANVLTF
. | TRBV4-1 | CASSQRGVAGAPDTQYF
. | TRBV19 | CASSMEAPGQTQYF
. | TRBV2 | CASSEARDSDVGDTQYF
. | TRBV27 | CASSLGQGDVQETQYF
. | TRBV28 | CASSWGRTGGLPNTEAFF
. | TRBV4-2 | CASSQGSSGSYEQYF
. | TRBV21-1 | CASSKAKGPPGIRTRRTQYF
few | TRBV7-8 | CASSLVRYIPAYEQYF
. | TRBV12-5 | CASGLLGDNEQFF
few | TRBV4-1 | CASSVAGAFYNEQFF